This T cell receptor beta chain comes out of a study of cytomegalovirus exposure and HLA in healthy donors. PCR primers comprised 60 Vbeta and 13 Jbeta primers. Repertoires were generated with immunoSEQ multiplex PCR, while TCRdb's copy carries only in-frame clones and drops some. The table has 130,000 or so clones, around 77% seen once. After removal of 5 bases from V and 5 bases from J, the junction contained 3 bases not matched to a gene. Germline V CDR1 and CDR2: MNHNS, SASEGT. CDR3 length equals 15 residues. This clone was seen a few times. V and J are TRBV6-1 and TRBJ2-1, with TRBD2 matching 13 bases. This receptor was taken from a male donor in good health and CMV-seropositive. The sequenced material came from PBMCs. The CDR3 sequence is CASSLGLAGNNEQFF. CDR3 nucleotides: TGTGCCAGCAGTTTGGGACTAGCGGGAAACAATGAGCAGTTCTTC.